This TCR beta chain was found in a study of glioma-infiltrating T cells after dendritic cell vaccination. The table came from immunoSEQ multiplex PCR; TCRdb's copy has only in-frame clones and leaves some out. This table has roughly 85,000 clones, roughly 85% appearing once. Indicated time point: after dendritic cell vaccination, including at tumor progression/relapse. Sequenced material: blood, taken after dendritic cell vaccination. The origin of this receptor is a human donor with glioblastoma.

The CDR3 spells CASSEAVRNQPQHF. The CDR3 nucleotides are TGTGCCAGCAGTGAAGCGGTCAGAAATCAGCCCCAGCATTTT. V is TRBV6-1 and J is TRBJ1-5; D not resolved. The ends were cut back, 0 bases at V and 4 bases at J, with 7 bases in the middle. This CDR3 has 14 amino acids. Germline V gene data show CDR1 as MNHNS and CDR2 as SASEGT.